The T cell receptor beta chain described here comes from a study of PD-1 blockade in classical Hodgkin lymphoma. On the study more broadly: Nivolumab was administered to patients intravenously at 3 mg/kg every 2 weeks.

By sample share, this clone is medium-sized (0.01 to 0.1%). Its antigen remains unidentified. TCRdb's table, derived via immunoSEQ multiplex PCR, lists solely in-frame clones and lacks some. The profile shows 34,000 or so clones, about 81% of them singletons. The germline V and J ends were trimmed by 4 bases and 6 bases, with 13 bases remaining between them. CDR3 length: 13 amino acids. CDR1 and CDR2 from the germline V gene are KGHSH and LQKENI. Findings of the study overall: When set against healthy donors, newly diagnosed patients were reported to show lower baseline TCR diversity. Some patients started nivolumab under 1 year after ASCT, and they were excluded.

Time point specified: cycle 4 day 1 (C4D1), after 5 to 7 weeks of nivolumab. All patients relapsed after autologous stem cell transplantation, and brentuximab vedotin exposure varied. The receptor was isolated from a human donor with classical Hodgkin lymphoma. Sequences were derived from peripheral blood mononuclear cells (PBMCs), sampled before the fourth cycle of nivolumab. J is TRBJ2-7 and V is TRBV18; D is possibly TRBD2 (6 bases). CDR3 sequence reads: CASSLSDGGEQYV. In nucleotides, the CDR3 is TGTGCCAGCTCACTATCGGACGGGGGCGAGCAGTACGTC.